Presented here are 31 T cell receptor beta chains from one specimen sequenced in a study of shared clonotypes between healthy human individuals (dated by TCRdb to 2018 to 2021). The library was prepared using the immunoSEQ multiplex PCR assay. TCRdb provides this immuneACCESS table in a form limited to in-frame rearrangements. Some clones are lacking; in checked studies, under half of them reflect an unresolved V gene, and why the rest are absent is not known. Recorded for this sample are millions of clones; approximately 90% of them occurred a single time. The top ten clonotypes cover under 0.15% of the sample. Sequencing was done on a sample of naive CD4+ T cells sorted from blood. The cell subset or site label on this specimen signifies: CD45RA+ positively selected. The receptors derive from a man aged 18 to 35 in good health.

The V and J genes are TRBV2 and TRBJ1-1; TRBD1 is a possible D gene (5 bases). This CDR3 comprises 12 residues. Trimming took 6 bases from V and 11 from J, leaving 16 bases between them. The germline V gene encodes CDR1 SNHLY and CDR2 FYNNEI. This CDR3 reads CASSDSGRAAFF. CDR3 DNA sequence: TGTGCCAGCAGCGATTCAGGGCGTGCGGCTTTCTTT.

V is TRBV20-1 and J is TRBJ1-2; possibly TRBD1 for D (6 bases). The CDR3 is 11 residues long. With 6 bases removed from V and 4 bases from J, the gap between germline ends came to 9 bases. From germline, CDR1 is DFQATT and CDR2 SNEGSKA (reference sequence). CDR3 in amino acids: CSAWDTYGYTF. CDR3 nucleotide sequence: TGCAGTGCCTGGGACACCTATGGCTACACCTTC.

The sample holds one count of this clone. CDR3 sequence (DNA): TGTGCCAGCAGTCGCGGGCCCACCCTCTACGAGCAGTACTTC. Protein sequence: CASSRGPTLYEQYF. This chain connects TRBV6-5 to TRBJ2-7; D perhaps matches TRBD2 (5 bases). Trimming stripped 5 bases from V and 3 bases from J, with 14 bases between. Germline V gene lookup returns CDR1 MNHEY and CDR2 SVGAGI. This CDR3 is built from 14 residues.

The rearrangement joins TRBV18 to TRBJ2-3; 16 bases align to TRBD2. The CDR3 consists of 16 residues. The germline V gene has CDR1 KGHSH and CDR2 LQKENI. V shed 3 bases and J 5 bases; nucleotides not matched to a gene: 2. CDR3 bases: TGTGCCAGCTCACCGGGACTAGCGGGGGGGGAAGATACGCAGTATTTT. This codes for CASSPGLAGGEDTQYF.

In DNA form, the CDR3 reads TGTGCCAGCAGTTTCAGACAGCCTTACACAGATACGCAGTATTTT. This codes for CASSFRQPYTDTQYF. V gene TRBV28 combines with J gene TRBJ2-3; weak D call: TRBD1 (5 bases). This CDR3 region has 15 residues. With 3 bases removed from V and 2 bases from J, the gap between germline ends came to 12 bases. Germline CDR1 reads MDHEN; CDR2 reads SYDVKM.

This chain uses TRBV21-1 with TRBJ2-7; the table's D call TRBD2 went unverified against the DNA. TRBV21-1 is a pseudogene segment. This CDR3 has 13 amino acids. The CDR3 DNA reads TGTGCCAGCAGCTCACGGGGGGCCTACGAGCAGTACTTC. Translation gives CASSSRGAYEQYF.

This clone was seen repeatedly, ten times or more. The chain has TRBV6-6 and TRBJ2-1; 7 bases align to TRBD1. CDR1 and CDR2 from the germline V gene are MNHNY and SVGAGI (reference sequence). CDR3 length: 15 amino acids. J lost 6 bases, V lost 2 bases, and 7 bases had no gene match. CDR3 sequence reads: CASSYGHSGGNEQFF. CDR3 nucleotides: TGTGCCAGCAGTTACGGACATTCAGGGGGCAATGAGCAGTTCTTC.

J is TRBJ2-7 and V is TRBV6-4, with 8 bases identical to TRBD2. V was pared by 2 bases and J by 3 bases, with 15 bases of the junction left unmatched. The CDR3 contains 18 residues. Germline CDR1 reads MRHNA; CDR2 reads SNTAGT. This CDR3 reads CASSDMGIAGGGLYEQYF. DNA for the CDR3: TGTGCCAGCAGTGACATGGGAATCGCGGGAGGTGGACTCTACGAGCAGTACTTC.

The chain has TRBV11-2 and TRBJ1-3, with 9 bases identical to TRBD1. J gave up 4 bases and V 2 bases, and 12 bases lay outside the gene matches. The CDR3 spans 18 residues. Germline CDR1 is SGHAT and CDR2 is FQNNGV. The CDR3 nucleotides read TGTGCCAGCAGCTTACACGGGGGACAGGGAACGGACGGAAACACCATATATTTT. Its translation: CASSLHGGQGTDGNTIYF.

As to this clone: The junction shows a germline mismatch at one end, possibly a read error. The chain links TRBV15 to TRBJ1-6; D is possibly TRBD1 (5 bases). The CDR3 covers 13 residues. Germline V gene sequence: CDR1 LNHNV, CDR2 YYDKDF (reference sequence). The DNA of the CDR3 is TGCGCGTCCGGGGGATCCTATAATTCACCCCTCCACTTT. The encoded protein is CASGGSYNSPLHF.

The V call is TRBV6-1, the J call TRBJ2-2; 10 nucleotides agree with TRBD1. Looked up from germline, CDR1 is MNHNS and CDR2 is SASEGT. This CDR3 comprises 16 residues. Trimming at V came to 2 bases and at J to 4 bases, leaving 4 bases not matched to a gene. This CDR3 reads CASSERTGGGTGELFF. CDR3 DNA: TGTGCCAGCAGTGAAAGGACAGGGGGAGGCACCGGGGAGCTGTTTTTT.

The rearrangement uses TRBV7-2 and TRBJ2-7; 13 bases match TRBD2. Germline V gives CDR1 SGHTA, CDR2 FQGNSA. The CDR3 extends over 16 amino acids. V was clipped by 5 bases and J by 6 bases; unmatched bases: 10. This chain's CDR3 is CASSLGLAGALGEQYF. The DNA for the CDR3 is TGTGCCAGCAGCCTCGGACTAGCGGGAGCCCTTGGCGAGCAGTACTTC. Full variable domain (missing parts from reference TRBV7-2 and TRBJ2-7): GAGVSQSPSNKVTEKGKDVELRCDPISGHTALYWYRQSLGQGLEFLIYFQGNSAPDKSGLPSDRFSAERTGGSVSTLTIQRTQQEDSAVYLCASSLGLAGALGEQYFGPGTRLTVT.

The genes are TRBV14 and TRBJ2-7; 9 bases map to TRBD1. J gave up 5 bases and V 3 bases, and 17 bases lay outside the gene matches. CDR1 is SGHDN and CDR2 is FVKESK in the germline V gene. The CDR3 consists of 18 residues. The CDR3 is CASSQGVLFRTGDNEQYF. CDR3 nucleotides: TGTGCCAGCAGCCAGGGGGTCTTATTTCGGACAGGGGATAACGAGCAGTACTTC. Variable domain in full (rest from reference TRBV14 and TRBJ2-7): EAGVTQFPSHSVIEKGQTVTLRCDPISGHDNLYWYRRVMGKEIKFLLHFVKESKQDESGMPNNRFLAERTGGTYSTLKVQPAELEDSGVYFCASSQGVLFRTGDNEQYFGPGTRLTVT.

The rearrangement joins TRBV28 to TRBJ1-2; possibly TRBD1 for D (5 bases). Trimming removed 6 bases at V and 2 bases at J, with 22 bases between. Germline-derived CDR1 and CDR2 are MDHEN and SYDVKM. CDR3 size: 17 residues. CDR3 coding DNA: TGTGCCAGCAGCTCCACCCCCGGGGCACCGAAGAACTATGGCTACACCTTC. This sequence encodes CASSSTPGAPKNYGYTF.

This chain joins TRBV10-2 and TRBJ2-7; the match to TRBD1 covers 7 bases. V was pared by 7 bases and J by 1 base, with 4 bases of the junction left unmatched. In germline, CDR1 is WSHSY, CDR2 SAAADI. The CDR3 loop spans 13 amino acids. The CDR3 bases are TGCGCCAGCACCGGGACAGTATCCTACGAGCAGTACTTC. The encoded protein is CASTGTVSYEQYF.

The chain uses TRBV7-2 and TRBJ2-6; possible D gene TRBD1, 5 bases. The CDR3 loop spans 16 amino acids. V dropped 8 bases and J dropped 4 bases, with 18 bases sitting between them. In germline, CDR1 is SGHTA, CDR2 FQGNSA. The CDR3 protein is CASGAAPSAGANVLTF. The DNA of the CDR3 is TGTGCCAGCGGGGCGGCGCCCTCGGCGGGGGCCAACGTCCTGACTTTC. Variable domain in full (rest from reference TRBV7-2 and TRBJ2-6): GAGVSQSPSNKVTEKGKDVELRCDPISGHTALYWYRQSLGQGLEFLIYFQGNSAPDKSGLPSDRFSAERTGGSVSTLTIQRTQQEDSAVYLCASGAAPSAGANVLTFGAGSRLTVL.

With respect to this clone: This CDR3 is also generated by other DNA sequences in the sample. The CDR3, as DNA: TGTGCCTGGAGCAGGGGGACTTATGGCTACACCTTC. Protein: CAWSRGTYGYTF. The chain combines TRBV30 with TRBJ1-2, with 7 bases that match TRBD1. This CDR3 contains 12 residues. The V segment lost 3 bases and the J segment 5 bases; nucleotides outside the gene matches: 3. CDR1 is GTSNPN, CDR2 SVGIG, per germline (reference sequence).

CDR3 in DNA: TGTGCCAGCACGGGACAGGCAACGAACACCGGGGAGCTGTTTTTT. It yields the protein CASTGQATNTGELFF. The chain is built from TRBV2 and TRBJ2-2, with 8 nucleotides matching TRBD1. The germline V gene has CDR1 SNHLY and CDR2 FYNNEI. V shed 7 bases, J shed 0 bases, and the junction held 4 bases outside the gene matches. CDR3 length: 15 amino acids.

V and J are TRBV7-2 and TRBJ2-5; possibly TRBD2 for D (6 bases). V lost 5 bases and J lost 2, with 15 bases in between. Germline V CDR1 and CDR2: SGHTA, FQGNSA. The CDR3 consists of 15 residues. CDR3 coding DNA: TGTGCCAGCAGCCAAATGCGGGACTGGCAAGAGACCCAGTACTTC. This encodes CASSQMRDWQETQYF.

CDR3 coding DNA: TGTGCCAGCTTGGGGGGATGGGGCGGCAAAAACATTCAGTACTTC. It yields the protein CASLGGWGGKNIQYF. This chain uses TRBV14 with TRBJ2-4; maybe TRBD2 (6 bases). The CDR3 totals 15 residues. Germline-derived CDR1 and CDR2 are SGHDN and FVKESK. V was trimmed by 8 bases and J by 3 bases, leaving 17 bases between them.

CDR3 loop: CASRSGLAGGNTDTQYF. The CDR3 region has the DNA TGCGCCAGCAGAAGTGGGTTAGCGGGAGGGAACACAGATACGCAGTATTTT. This sequence joins TRBV5-1 and TRBJ2-3, with 11 nucleotides matching TRBD2. With 5 bases clipped from V and 2 bases from J, the junction kept 10 bases outside the gene matches. CDR1 and CDR2 from the germline V gene are SGHRS and YFSETQ. This CDR3 is built from 17 residues.

The chain recombines TRBV30 with TRBJ1-5; D is unresolved. CDR3 size: 13 residues. Trimming cost V 1 base and J 6 bases, with 10 bases left between them. CDR1 GTSNPN and CDR2 SVGIG come from the germline V gene (reference sequence). The CDR3 bases are TGTGCCTGGAGTGACCGGCTAGGTCAGCCCCAGCATTTT. Its protein is CAWSDRLGQPQHF.

Comments on this clone: At one end, the junction sequence differs from germline, possibly due to a read error. The chain combines TRBV19 with TRBJ1-3; D not certain. Germline V lookup: CDR1 LNHDA, CDR2 SQIVND (reference sequence). CDR3 length equals 12 residues. CDR3 protein: CPGGDSGNTIYF. The CDR3 bases are TGCCCCGGTGGGGACTCTGGAAACACCATATATTTT.

The chain combines TRBV28 with TRBJ1-5; D not resolved. CDR3 length: 12 residues. V was cut by 10 bases and J by 1 base, with 8 bases left in between. Germline-derived CDR1 and CDR2 are MDHEN and SYDVKM. The CDR3 spells CATRESNQPQHF. The DNA of the CDR3 is TGTGCCACCCGGGAGAGCAATCAGCCCCAGCATTTT.

This chain joins TRBV5-5 and TRBJ1-1; D call uncertain. Per the germline V gene, CDR1 is SGHKS and CDR2 is YYEKEE (reference sequence). The V end lost 0 bases, the J end lost 6 bases, and 6 bases lay between the germline ends. This CDR3 is built from 12 residues. For the CDR3, the DNA is TGTGCCAGCAGCTTGGGGTCGGCTGAAGCTTTCTTT. Translated, it gives CASSLGSAEAFF.

This rearrangement joins TRBV2 to TRBJ1-6; 11 bases fit TRBD1. Unmatched junction bases numbered 9, after V lost 11 bases and J lost 9 bases. This CDR3 contains 14 residues. Germline V gives CDR1 SNHLY, CDR2 FYNNEI. CDR3 sequence: CACVLGTGGSPLHF. Here the CDR3 DNA reads TGTGCCTGCGTTCTAGGGACAGGGGGTTCACCCCTCCACTTT.

CDR3 nucleotides: TGTGCCACCAGCAGAGAACCGTCGGTTTATGGCTACACCTTC. Translation: CATSREPSVYGYTF. The chain couples TRBV15 to TRBJ1-2; D is uncertain. CDR1 LNHNV and CDR2 YYDKDF come from the germline V gene (reference sequence). This CDR3 has 14 amino acids. V was pared by 0 bases and J by 5 bases, with 10 bases between.

A word on this clone: The same CDR3 also results from other DNA sequences found in this sample. This sequence joins TRBV28 and TRBJ2-5, with 9 bases lining up with TRBD2. The V gene end was trimmed by 2 bases and the J gene end by 2 bases; junction bases not matched to a gene: 3. Germline V gives CDR1 MDHEN, CDR2 SYDVKM. This CDR3 has 15 residues. The chain's CDR3 is CASSLTSGGQETQYF. CDR3 DNA: TGTGCCAGCAGTTTAACCAGCGGGGGGCAAGAGACCCAGTACTTC.

V usage is TRBV6-6 and J usage is TRBJ2-7; 10 positions agree with TRBD2. J was trimmed by 4 bases and V by 5 bases; bases with no gene match: 11. The germline V gene has CDR1 MNHNY and CDR2 SVGAGI (reference sequence). The CDR3 is 16 amino acids. Here the CDR3 DNA reads TGTGCCAGCAGTATCAGCGGGAGGGCCGACTATTACGAGCAGTACTTC. Its protein product is CASSISGRADYYEQYF.

Comment on this clone: One junction end does not reproduce the germline sequence, and a read error may be involved. V usage is TRBV4-1 and J usage is TRBJ2-5; TRBD2 aligns across 9 bases. The germline V gene encodes CDR1 MGHRA and CDR2 YSYEKL. This CDR3 comprises 18 residues. The CDR3 DNA reads as TGCGCCAGCAGCCAAGATGGATCTAGCGGGACGACGGCGGAGATCCAGTACTTC. This translates into CASSQDGSSGTTAEIQYF.

A remark on this clone: Other DNA sequences of this sample code for an identical CDR3. The gene calls are TRBV11-3 and TRBJ2-3, with 9 bases that match TRBD1. The germline V gene encodes CDR1 SGHNT and CDR2 YENEEA. Trimming removed 3 bases from V and 4 bases from J; junction bases left unmatched: 2. This CDR3 has 14 residues. The CDR3 DNA reads as TGTGCCAGCAGCTTGGGACAGGGACCAGATACGCAGTATTTT. The encoded protein is CASSLGQGPDTQYF.